Listed here are 11 T cell receptor beta chains from one sample, sequenced in a study of identical twins. TCRdb processed the 5' RACE reads anew with MiXCR; each CDR3 protein has one entry. Of 400,000 to 550,000 distinct CDR3 sequences listed, roughly an eighth are singletons. These data were also filed under a second study, of yellow fever vaccine responses in identical twins.

What was sequenced was CD4+ T cells sorted from blood. Receptor source: a woman between 18 and 29 years old in good health.

The chain employs TRBV7-8 and TRBJ1-5, with TRBD1 matching 9 bases. This CDR3 spans 15 amino acids. CDR1 and CDR2 from the germline V gene are SGHVS and FQNEAQ. The V and J ends lost 0 bases and 7 bases, in that order; junction bases with no gene match: 4. The CDR3 nucleotides read TGTGCCAGCAGCTTAGCTTACAGGGGGCTCCAGCCCCAGCATTTT. Its translation: CASSLAYRGLQPQHF.

This clonotype was found a few times. The CDR3 bases are TGTGCCAGCAGCTCTGGGCGGGGCGAGGGGGCAGATACGCAGTATTTT. Translating gives CASSSGRGEGADTQYF. The V call is TRBV7-6, the J call TRBJ2-3; D is perhaps TRBD1 or TRBD2 (6 bases each). The V gene's germline CDR1 is SGHVS and CDR2 FNYEAQ. The V end was cut by 4 bases, the J end by 4 bases, with 18 bases between. The CDR3 sequence is 16 residues long. The variable domain in full, completed from reference TRBV7-6 and TRBJ2-3, reads GAGVSQSPRYKVTKRGQDVALRCDPISGHVSLYWYRQALGQGPEFLTYFNYEAQQDKSGLPNDRFSAERPEGSISTLTIQRTEQRDSAMYRCASSSGRGEGADTQYFGPGTRLTVL.

This chain connects TRBV18 to TRBJ2-7; 8 bases match TRBD2. The CDR3 covers 16 residues. J lost 3 bases, V lost 3 bases, and 10 bases had no gene match. In germline, CDR1 is KGHSH, CDR2 LQKENI. CDR3 residues: CASSPLPSGPDYEQYF. CDR3 in DNA: TGTGCCAGCTCACCCCTCCCTAGCGGGCCGGACTACGAGCAGTACTTC.

The chain links TRBV28 to TRBJ2-5; D is possibly TRBD1 (6 bases). The CDR3 loop spans 15 amino acids. V lost 8 bases and J 5 bases, leaving 21 bases between the germline ends. Germline CDR1 MDHEN, CDR2 SYDVKM. CDR3 coding DNA: TGTGCCAGCGAAGATACAGGGAAAGGTTCGGAGACCCAGTACTTC. Amino acid sequence: CASEDTGKGSETQYF.

The rearrangement uses TRBV7-3 and TRBJ2-3, with 7 bases aligning to TRBD1. Germline V gene lookup returns CDR1 SGHTA and CDR2 FQGTGA. V shed 5 bases and J 6 bases; nucleotides not matched to a gene: 11. The CDR3 has 15 amino acids. The CDR3 protein is CASSTQGSPADTQYF. The CDR3 nucleotides read TGTGCCAGCAGCACACAGGGGTCCCCGGCGGATACGCAGTATTTT.

The chain has TRBV6-1 and TRBJ2-5; 7 positions agree with TRBD1. CDR1 and CDR2 from the germline V gene are MNHNS and SASEGT. CDR3 length equals 14 residues. Trimming cost V 6 bases and J 1 base; bases outside gene matches: 5. The CDR3 region is CASSLGQRQETQYF. Here the CDR3 DNA reads TGTGCCAGCAGCCTGGGACAGCGCCAAGAGACCCAGTACTTC.

This clonotype was picked up many times. V and J are TRBV6-1 and TRBJ2-3; D is tentatively TRBD1 or TRBD2 (5 bases each). The V end was cut by 5 bases, the J end by 1 base, with 16 bases between. CDR1 MNHNS and CDR2 SASEGT come from the germline V gene. CDR3 size: 16 residues. The CDR3: CASSRDPGLGTDTQYF. CDR3 nucleotides: TGTGCCAGCAGTCGGGACCCGGGCCTTGGCACAGATACGCAGTATTTT.

This clonotype was recorded a few times. The chain carries TRBV15 and TRBJ2-5; D is possibly TRBD1 (5 bases). Germline CDR1 and CDR2: LNHNV and YYDKDF (reference sequence). The length of the CDR3 is 14 residues. With 0 bases removed from V and 1 base from J, the gap between germline ends came to 6 bases. CDR3 DNA sequence: TGTGCCACCAGCAGAGAGGGGCTCCAAGAGACCCAGTACTTC. Translation gives CATSREGLQETQYF.

This clonotype appeared a few times. The chain links TRBV5-6 to TRBJ2-2; 7 bases are a match to TRBD2. V gave up 8 bases and J gave up 0 bases; unmatched junction bases: 16. CDR3 length: 18 residues. Germline CDR1 is SGHDT and CDR2 is YYEEEE. For the CDR3, the DNA is TGTGCCAGGCAGGGCGGGAGACGCCCCCTCACGAACACCGGGGAGCTGTTTTTT. Translated: CARQGGRRPLTNTGELFF.

V is TRBV11-2 and J is TRBJ2-1; D may be TRBD2 (7 bases). V lost 7 bases, J lost 5 bases, and 30 bases lay in between. The germline CDR1 and CDR2 sequences are SGHAT and FQNNGV. The CDR3 totals 19 residues. The CDR3 DNA is TGTGCCAGCATCGAGGGGGGGACAACTATTCCCGATCCCGACAATGAGCAGTTCTTC. Residues: CASIEGGTTIPDPDNEQFF.

This clonotype turned up a few times. A junction end diverges from the germline sequence, so it may reflect a read error. This chain uses TRBV2 with TRBJ2-7; no clear D. This CDR3 is built from 14 residues. Germline values: CDR1 SNHLY, CDR2 FYNNEI. For the CDR3, the DNA is TGTGCCAGCGGTGAAGACGGGTACTCCTACGAGCAGTACTTC. Protein sequence: CASGEDGYSYEQYF.